These 8 T cell receptor beta chains share one sample of origin, sequenced in a study of CD8 T cells in ankylosing spondylitis. MiXCR was run by TCRdb on the 5' RACE reads, yielding one entry per CDR3 protein. The sample has 130,000 to 150,000 distinct CDR3 sequences; roughly 8.8% are singletons. The specimen was synovial fluid, either unsorted or a sorted T cell fraction (not recorded which). These TCRs come from a male donor with ankylosing spondylitis.

This clonotype has a handful of counts. The CDR3 nucleotides are TGCAGTGGCAGAGGCGCCACGGGGACCAAAAACATTCAGTACTTC. Its translation: CSGRGATGTKNIQYF. The J gene is TRBJ2-4, the V gene TRBV20-1; TRBD2 might be the D (5 bases). The length of the CDR3 is 15 residues. CDR1 DFQATT and CDR2 SNEGSKA come from the germline V gene (reference sequence). Deletions cut 7 bases from V and 2 bases from J, with 18 bases between.

This clonotype has ten or more counts. The rearrangement links TRBV7-8 to TRBJ2-1; no clear D. Per the germline V gene, CDR1 is SGHVS and CDR2 is FQNEAQ. V was pared by 1 base and J by 4 bases, with 8 bases between. The CDR3 covers 14 residues. In DNA, the CDR3 is TGTGCCAGCAGCTTAGGGGCCCGTTACAATGAGCAGTTCTTC. It codes for CASSLGARYNEQFF.

A few counts support this clonotype. This rearrangement joins TRBV6-1 to TRBJ1-6; TRBD1 agrees at 10 bases. The CDR3 runs to 15 residues. The germline gives CDR1 MNHNS, CDR2 SASEGT. Trimming at V came to 4 bases and at J to 7 bases, leaving 4 bases not matched to a gene. The CDR3 DNA reads as TGTGCCAGCAGTGCCGTGGGACAGGGGAATTCACCCCTCCACTTT. Residues: CASSAVGQGNSPLHF.

This clonotype was seen many times. The rearrangement uses TRBV12-3 or TRBV12-4 and TRBJ1-2; no reliable D call. The CDR3 loop spans 13 amino acids. Trimming removed 3 bases at V and 7 bases at J, with 12 bases between. CDR3 DNA sequence: TGTGCCAGCAGTTTCTACGGGGAGGTTGGCTACACCTTC. Translating it yields CASSFYGEVGYTF.

A note on this clonotype: A much larger clone lies a single base off, so this may be a read error. The chain recombines TRBV20-1 with TRBJ1-1; no clear D gene. CDR1 is DFQATT and CDR2 is SNEGSKA in the germline V gene (reference sequence). V was cut by 0 bases and J by 0 bases, with 8 bases left in between. The CDR3 has 14 amino acids. DNA for the CDR3: TGCAGTGCTAGAGATTCACGGATGAACACTGAAGCTTTCTTT. As protein: CSARDSRMNTEAFF.

The chain recombines TRBV10-3 with TRBJ1-1; D ambiguous. V was cut by 10 bases and J by 7 bases, with 13 bases left in between. Germline CDR1 is ENHRY and CDR2 is SYGVKD. This CDR3 has 11 residues. The CDR3 protein is CATTRTGEAFF. CDR3 DNA: TGTGCCACCACTAGGACGGGTGAAGCTTTCTTT.

This clonotype is medium-sized (0.01 to 0.1%) within its sample. The gene calls are TRBV20-1 and TRBJ1-2; D perhaps matches TRBD1 (6 bases). There are 12 residues in the CDR3. Germline V lookup: CDR1 DFQATT, CDR2 SNEGSKA (reference sequence). Deletions cut 6 bases from V and 12 bases from J, with 20 bases between. The CDR3 here is CSAEGGTSRNTF. CDR3 bases: TGCAGTGCCGAAGGGGGGACAAGTAGGAACACCTTC.

The genes are TRBV20-1 and TRBJ2-3; TRBD1 is a possible D gene (6 bases). Per the germline V gene, CDR1 is DFQATT and CDR2 is SNEGSKA (reference sequence). Trimming took off 6 bases at V and 0 bases at J, with 16 bases between the two ends. The CDR3 extends over 15 amino acids. CDR3: CSADRRQASTDTQYF. The CDR3 DNA follows: TGCAGTGCGGATCGCCGACAGGCTAGCACAGATACGCAGTATTTT.